The clone carrying this TCR beta chain is a singleton in its sample. The data belong to a study of blood T cell repertoires in COVID-19. Libraries were prepared by immunoSEQ multiplex PCR; TCRdb keeps only in-frame clonotypes and omits some of them. The sample consists of roughly 250,000 clones, around 90% of them appearing once. Adults between roughly 18 and 89 years of age took part from about 24 US areas. V was trimmed by 0 bases and J by 1 base, leaving 9 bases between them. The CDR3 covers 15 residues. Germline V CDR1 and CDR2: MGHRA, YSYEKL. The chain combines TRBV4-1 with TRBJ1-2, with unresolved D. The receptor was derived from a woman between 25 and 40 years old with acute COVID-19. Input material: PBMCs or T cells enriched from blood (not recorded which). The CDR3, as DNA: TGCGCCAGCAGCCAAGAACTAAGCGTTAACTATGGCTACACCTTC. Translation gives CASSQELSVNYGYTF.